The clone carrying this T cell receptor (beta chain) has ten or more counts. No antigen is known for it. Each CDR3 protein is one row after TCRdb ran MiXCR on the PCR reads. Of approximately 60,000 distinct CDR3 sequences listed, around 19% are singletons. The data were obtained in a study of molecular identifiers for immune sequencing clone quantification. Using 10%, 30% or 50% RNA, naive CD8 libraries were derived from around 20,000 to 990,000 sorted cells. Sorting recovered naive CD8 T cells on a CD8+CD4-CCR7+CD45RA+ profile. Germline CDR1 SQVTM, CDR2 ANQGSEA. V was trimmed by 1 base and J by 3 bases, leaving 6 bases between them. The CDR3 totals 12 residues. Study-level points and caveats: Clones above 20 RNA copies held over 99% of effector molecules, under 1% in naive cells.

The sample taken for sequencing was naive CD8+ T cells from blood, with Jurkat cell RNA spiked in. The sample's subset: FACS-sorted CD8+CD4-CCR7+CD45RA+ naive T cells. The sequence was collected from a human donor in good health. Some libraries in this study had Jurkat cell RNA spiked in. The chain joins TRBV29-1 to TRBJ1-1; D not certain. The chain's CDR3 is CSVEGTDTEAFF. The CDR3 nucleotides are TGCAGCGTTGAAGGCACTGACACTGAAGCTTTCTTT.